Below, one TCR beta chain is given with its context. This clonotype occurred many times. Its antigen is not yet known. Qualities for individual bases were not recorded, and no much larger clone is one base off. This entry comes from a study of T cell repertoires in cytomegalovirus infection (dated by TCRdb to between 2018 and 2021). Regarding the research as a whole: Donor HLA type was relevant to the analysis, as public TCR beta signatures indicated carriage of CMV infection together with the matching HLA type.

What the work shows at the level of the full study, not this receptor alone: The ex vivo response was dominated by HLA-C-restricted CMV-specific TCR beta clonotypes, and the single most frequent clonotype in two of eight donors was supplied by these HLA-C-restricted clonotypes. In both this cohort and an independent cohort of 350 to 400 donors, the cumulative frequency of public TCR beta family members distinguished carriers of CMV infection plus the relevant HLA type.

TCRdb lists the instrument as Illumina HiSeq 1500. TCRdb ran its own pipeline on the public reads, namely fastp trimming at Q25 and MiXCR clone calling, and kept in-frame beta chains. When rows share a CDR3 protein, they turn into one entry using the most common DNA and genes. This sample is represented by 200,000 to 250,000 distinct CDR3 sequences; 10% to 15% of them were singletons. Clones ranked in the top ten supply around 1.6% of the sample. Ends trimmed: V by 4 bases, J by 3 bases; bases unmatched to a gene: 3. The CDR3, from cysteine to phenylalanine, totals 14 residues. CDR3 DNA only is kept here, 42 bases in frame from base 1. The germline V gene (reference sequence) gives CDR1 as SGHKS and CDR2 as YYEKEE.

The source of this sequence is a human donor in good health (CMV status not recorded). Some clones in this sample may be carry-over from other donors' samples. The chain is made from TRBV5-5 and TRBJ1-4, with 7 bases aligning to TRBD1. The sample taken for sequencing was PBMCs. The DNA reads TGTGCCAGCAGCGGGGGACAGCCTAATGAAAAACTGTTTTTT. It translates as CASSGGQPNEKLFF.